These 9 T cell receptor beta chains share one sample of origin, sequenced in a study of T cells in Graves' hyperthyroidism and ophthalmopathy. RNA transcripts served as the template for amplifying TCR beta CDR3 regions. Carried out on the TCR CDR3, a first-round RT-PCR used the HTBI primer set. One entry per CDR3 protein results from TCRdb running MiXCR on the multiplex PCR reads. The table has about 710,000 distinct CDR3 sequences, about 17% seen once. The sequencing sample was made of blood. The source is a man younger than 35 with Graves' hyperthyroidism.

The CDR3 loop is CASSQGRGLSYEQYF. DNA for the CDR3: TGTGCCAGCAGCCAAGGGCGCGGACTTTCCTACGAGCAGTACTTC. The chain recombines TRBV3-1 with TRBJ2-7, with D possibly being TRBD2 (5 bases). The CDR3 runs to 15 residues. Germline CDR1 is LGHDT and CDR2 is YNNKEL (reference sequence). Trimming removed 1 base from V and 1 base from J, with 11 bases in between.

The DNA for the CDR3 is TGTGCCAGCAGCTTACGGCAGGGGTTTGCCTACAATGAGCAGTTCTTC. It encodes CASSLRQGFAYNEQFF. This chain connects TRBV7-3 to TRBJ2-1, with D maybe TRBD1 (6 bases). This CDR3 has 16 amino acids. Trimming shortened V by 2 bases and J by 2 bases, and 13 bases separated the two germline ends. Germline V lookup: CDR1 SGHTA, CDR2 FQGTGA.

This clonotype was detected many times. V and J are TRBV12-3 or TRBV12-4 and TRBJ2-3, with 9 bases that match TRBD2. V lost 8 bases, J lost 2 bases, and 11 bases stayed unmatched. The CDR3 runs 16 residues. The CDR3 DNA reads TGTGCCAGCGGTGACGGTAGCGGGAGTGACACAGATACGCAGTATTTT. Translation gives CASGDGSGSDTDTQYF.

V usage is TRBV4-1 and J usage is TRBJ2-6, with D possibly being TRBD1 (6 bases). Germline V gene data show CDR1 as MGHRA and CDR2 as YSYEKL. Trimming shortened V by 1 base and J by 0 bases, and 7 bases separated the two germline ends. CDR3 length: 16 amino acids. The CDR3, as DNA: TGCGCCAGCAGCCAAGCAGGGGACTCTGGGGCCAACGTCCTGACTTTC. Translation: CASSQAGDSGANVLTF.

The rearrangement uses TRBV19 and TRBJ2-1; TRBD2 is a possible D gene (6 bases). The CDR3 length is 14 residues. V gave up 1 base and J gave up 6 bases, with 10 bases separating them. Germline values: CDR1 LNHDA, CDR2 SQIVND (reference sequence). The CDR3 DNA follows: TGTGCCAGTAGTATAGCGGGACTTTCCAATGAGCAGTTCTTC. Its protein is CASSIAGLSNEQFF.

This clonotype was detected many times. The rearrangement links TRBV5-1 to TRBJ1-1; D possibly corresponds to TRBD1 (6 bases). CDR3 length: 13 residues. The V end lost 3 bases, the J end lost 3 bases, and 9 bases lay between the germline ends. CDR1 is SGHRS, CDR2 YFSETQ, per germline. The CDR3 region is CASSSGDYTEAFF. The DNA of the CDR3 is TGCGCCAGCAGCTCAGGGGACTACACTGAAGCTTTCTTT.

This clonotype was counted a few times. CDR3 nucleotide sequence: TGTGCCAGCAGTTACTCGAAAGTGGCGGCGAGCACAGATACGCAGTATTTT. It encodes CASSYSKVAASTDTQYF. The chain recombines TRBV6-6 with TRBJ2-3; no clear D gene. Trimming removed 0 bases from V and 0 bases from J, with 13 bases in between. The CDR3 spans 17 residues. Germline CDR1 and CDR2: MNHNY and SVGAGI (reference sequence).

V is TRBV20-1 and J is TRBJ1-1, with 7 bases identical to TRBD1. The CDR3 sequence is 15 residues long. Germline V lookup: CDR1 DFQATT, CDR2 SNEGSKA (reference sequence). Unmatched junction bases numbered 15, after V lost 6 bases and J lost 5 bases. CDR3 sequence: CSAPNPTGSGTEAFF. Written as DNA, the CDR3 is TGCAGTGCCCCGAACCCGACAGGGAGCGGAACTGAAGCTTTCTTT.

This clonotype was observed many times. Here the CDR3 DNA reads TGCGCCAGCAGCGTGGCCCTAGCGGGTTTCTACAATGAGCAGTTCTTC. Protein product: CASSVALAGFYNEQFF. The chain recombines TRBV5-1 with TRBJ2-1; 8 nucleotides agree with TRBD2. Germline CDR1 SGHRS, CDR2 YFSETQ. The CDR3 spans 16 residues. Unmatched junction bases numbered 9, after V lost 4 bases and J lost 3 bases.